This T cell receptor (beta chain) was sequenced in a study of T cells in Graves' hyperthyroidism and ophthalmopathy. Broader study findings: Median prediction lead before ophthalmopathy onset was 6.5 months with the model.

Participants, patients aged 18 to 65, had newly diagnosed hyperthyroidism with a duration under 2 months. The authors took PBMCs from 8.5 to 10 ml fresh peripheral blood. RNA transcripts were the template for amplifying TCR beta CDR3 regions. The TCR CDR3 first-round RT-PCR relied on the HTBI primer set. Each CDR3 protein gets one entry after TCRdb re-called the multiplex PCR reads with MiXCR. Here the sample spans roughly 740,000 distinct CDR3 sequences, around 17% being singletons. Per germline, CDR1 MNHEY and CDR2 SVGAGI. The V end was cut by 0 bases, the J end by 1 base, with 8 bases between. CDR3 length: 15 residues. This clonotype was seen more than once but under ten times. The antigen is unknown.

The TCR originated in a man younger than 35 with Graves' hyperthyroidism. This chain joins TRBV6-5 and TRBJ2-3, with a tentative D call TRBD1 (6 bases). Specimen: blood. This CDR3 is CASSYSQGRTDTQYF. The CDR3 nucleotides are TGTGCCAGCAGTTACTCACAGGGCCGCACAGATACGCAGTATTTT.